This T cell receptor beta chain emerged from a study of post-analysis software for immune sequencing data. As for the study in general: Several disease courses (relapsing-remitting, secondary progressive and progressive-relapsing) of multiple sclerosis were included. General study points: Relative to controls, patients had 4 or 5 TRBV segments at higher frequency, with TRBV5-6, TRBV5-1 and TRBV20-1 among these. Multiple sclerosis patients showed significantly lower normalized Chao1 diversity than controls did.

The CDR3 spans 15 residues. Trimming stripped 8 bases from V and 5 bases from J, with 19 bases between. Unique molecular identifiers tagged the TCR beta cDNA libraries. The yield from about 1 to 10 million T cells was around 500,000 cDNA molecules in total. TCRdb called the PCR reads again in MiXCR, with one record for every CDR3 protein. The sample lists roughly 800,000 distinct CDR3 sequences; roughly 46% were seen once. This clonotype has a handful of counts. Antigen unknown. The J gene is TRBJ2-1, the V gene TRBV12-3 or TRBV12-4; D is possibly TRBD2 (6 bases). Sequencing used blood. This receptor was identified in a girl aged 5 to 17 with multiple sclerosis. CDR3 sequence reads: CASGMGGGSHNEQFF. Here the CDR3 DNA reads TGTGCCAGCGGGATGGGGGGTGGGTCTCACAATGAGCAGTTCTTC.